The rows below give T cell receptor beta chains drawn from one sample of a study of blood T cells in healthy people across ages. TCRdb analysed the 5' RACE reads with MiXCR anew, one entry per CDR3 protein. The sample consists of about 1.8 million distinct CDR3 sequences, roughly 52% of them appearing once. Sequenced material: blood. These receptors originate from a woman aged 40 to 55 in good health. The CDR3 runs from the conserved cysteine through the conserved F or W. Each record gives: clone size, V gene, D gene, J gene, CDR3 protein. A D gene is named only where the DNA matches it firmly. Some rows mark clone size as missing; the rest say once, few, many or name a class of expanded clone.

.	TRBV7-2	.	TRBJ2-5	CASSLDLRAGQYF
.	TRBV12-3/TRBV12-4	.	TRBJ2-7	CASSGTGHEQYF
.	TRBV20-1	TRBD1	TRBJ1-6	CSAEPTGVHSPLHF
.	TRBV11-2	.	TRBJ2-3	CASSDGTFGADTQYF
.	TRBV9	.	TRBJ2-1	CASSGGAGSHSYNEQFF
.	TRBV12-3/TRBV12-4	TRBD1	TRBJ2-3	CASSFKSGTGGADTQYF
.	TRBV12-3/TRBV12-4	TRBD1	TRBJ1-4	CASSAAGGGNEKLFF
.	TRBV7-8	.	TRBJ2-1	CASSPPVVLYNEQFF
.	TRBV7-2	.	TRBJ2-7	CASSLGRGVDEQYF
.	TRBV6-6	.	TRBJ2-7	CASSYAYSYEQYF
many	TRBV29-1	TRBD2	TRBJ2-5	CSVDGETSLETQYF
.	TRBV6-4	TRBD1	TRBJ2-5	CASRTGTGTKETQYF
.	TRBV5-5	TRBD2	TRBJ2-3	CTSSLTGTSGGQSTDTQYF
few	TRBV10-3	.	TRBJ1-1	CAISAGSEAFF
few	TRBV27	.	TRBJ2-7	CASSLSVRDSYEQYF
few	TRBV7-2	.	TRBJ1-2	CASSSRQVGGYGYTF
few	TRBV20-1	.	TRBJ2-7	CSATQGGYEQYF
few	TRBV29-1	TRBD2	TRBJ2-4	CSVASGINIQYF
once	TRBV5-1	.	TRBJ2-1	CASSLRDRLFEQFF
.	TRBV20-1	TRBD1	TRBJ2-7	CSVTTGAATYEQYF
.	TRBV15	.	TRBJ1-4	CATSRDRLGAEKLFF
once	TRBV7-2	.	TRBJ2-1	CASSPEEFF
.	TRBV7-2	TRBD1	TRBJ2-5	CASSSQQGLETQYF
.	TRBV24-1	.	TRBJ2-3	CATSDLRATDTQYF
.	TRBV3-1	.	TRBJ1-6	CASSQDGQDSPLHF
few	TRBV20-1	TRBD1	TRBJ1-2	CSARTDRARGYTF
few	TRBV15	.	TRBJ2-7	CATSRRPSGEQYF
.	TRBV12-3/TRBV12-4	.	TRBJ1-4	CASCGGASNEKLFF
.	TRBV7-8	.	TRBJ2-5	CASSPVRGKETQYF
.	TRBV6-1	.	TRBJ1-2	CASPAKGNYGYTF
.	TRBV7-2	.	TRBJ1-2	CASSWPTVTYGYTF
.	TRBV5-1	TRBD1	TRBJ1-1	CASSLPGTVNTEAFF
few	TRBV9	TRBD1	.	CASSVDPGQFTYEQYF
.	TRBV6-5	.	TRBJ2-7	CASSYSDGHNEQYF
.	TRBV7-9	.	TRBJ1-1	CASSFEGQGTEAFF
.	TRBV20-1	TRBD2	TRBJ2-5	CSANRDGRGETQYF
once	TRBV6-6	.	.	CASSDSVWGYEQYF